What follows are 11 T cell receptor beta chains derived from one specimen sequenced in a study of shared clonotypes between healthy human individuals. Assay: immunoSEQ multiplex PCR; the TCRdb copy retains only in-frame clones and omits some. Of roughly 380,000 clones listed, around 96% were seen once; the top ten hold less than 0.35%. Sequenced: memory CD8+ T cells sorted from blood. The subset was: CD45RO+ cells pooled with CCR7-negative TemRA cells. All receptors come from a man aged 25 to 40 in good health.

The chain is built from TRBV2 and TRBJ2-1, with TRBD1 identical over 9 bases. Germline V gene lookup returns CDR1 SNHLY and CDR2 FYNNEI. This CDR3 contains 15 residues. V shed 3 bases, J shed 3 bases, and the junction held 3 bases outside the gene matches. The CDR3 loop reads CASSEDRGGYNEQFF. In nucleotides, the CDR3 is TGTGCCAGCAGTGAGGACAGGGGTGGCTACAATGAGCAGTTCTTC. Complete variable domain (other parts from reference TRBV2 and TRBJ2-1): EPEVTQTPSHQVTQMGQEVILRCVPISNHLYFYWYRQILGQKVEFLVSFYNNEISEKSEIFDDQFSVERPDGSNFTLKIRSTKLEDSAMYFCASSEDRGGYNEQFFGPGTRLTVL.

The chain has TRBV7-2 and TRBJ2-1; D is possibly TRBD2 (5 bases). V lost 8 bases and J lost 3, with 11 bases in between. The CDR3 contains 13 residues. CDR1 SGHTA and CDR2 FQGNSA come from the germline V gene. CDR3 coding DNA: TGTGCCAGCGGCGGGTTGAACTACAATGAGCAGTTCTTC. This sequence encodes CASGGLNYNEQFF.

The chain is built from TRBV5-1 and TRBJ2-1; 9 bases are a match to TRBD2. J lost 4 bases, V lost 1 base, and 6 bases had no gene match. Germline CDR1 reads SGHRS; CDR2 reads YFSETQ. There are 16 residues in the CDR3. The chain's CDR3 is CASSLLAGVVYNEQFF. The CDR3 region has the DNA TGCGCCAGCAGCTTGTTAGCGGGAGTGGTTTACAATGAGCAGTTCTTC.

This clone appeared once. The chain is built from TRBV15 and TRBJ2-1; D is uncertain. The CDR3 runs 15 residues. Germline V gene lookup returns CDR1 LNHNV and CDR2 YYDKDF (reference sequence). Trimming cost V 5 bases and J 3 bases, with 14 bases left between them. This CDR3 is CATSSSPSGYNEQFF. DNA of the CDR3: TGTGCCACCAGCTCTTCTCCTAGTGGCTACAATGAGCAGTTCTTC.

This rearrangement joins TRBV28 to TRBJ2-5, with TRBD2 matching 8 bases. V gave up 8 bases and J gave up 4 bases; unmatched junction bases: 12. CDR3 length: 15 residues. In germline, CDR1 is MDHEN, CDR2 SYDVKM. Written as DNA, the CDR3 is TGTGCCAGCTCTAGCGTTGCGGGAGGAGGAGAGACCCAGTACTTC. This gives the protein CASSSVAGGGETQYF.

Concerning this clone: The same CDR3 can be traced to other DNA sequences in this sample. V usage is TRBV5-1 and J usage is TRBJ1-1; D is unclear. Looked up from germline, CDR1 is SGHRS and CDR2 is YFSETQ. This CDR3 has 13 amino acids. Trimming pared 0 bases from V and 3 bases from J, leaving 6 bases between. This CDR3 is CASSLDRDTEAFF. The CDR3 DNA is TGCGCCAGCAGCTTGGACCGGGACACTGAAGCTTTCTTT.

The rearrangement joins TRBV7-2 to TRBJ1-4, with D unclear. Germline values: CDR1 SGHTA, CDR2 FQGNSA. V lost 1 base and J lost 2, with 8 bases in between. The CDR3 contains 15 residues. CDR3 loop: CASSLDPGTNEKLFF. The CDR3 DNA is TGTGCCAGCAGCTTAGACCCTGGGACTAATGAAAAACTGTTTTTT. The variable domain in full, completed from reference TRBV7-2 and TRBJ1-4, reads GAGVSQSPSNKVTEKGKDVELRCDPISGHTALYWYRQSLGQGLEFLIYFQGNSAPDKSGLPSDRFSAERTGGSVSTLTIQRTQQEDSAVYLCASSLDPGTNEKLFFGSGTQLSVL.

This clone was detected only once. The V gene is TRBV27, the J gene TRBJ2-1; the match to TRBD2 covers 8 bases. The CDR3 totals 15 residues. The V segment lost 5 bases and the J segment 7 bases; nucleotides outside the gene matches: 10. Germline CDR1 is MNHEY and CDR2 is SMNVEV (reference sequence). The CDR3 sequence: CASSGSGNVPNEQFF. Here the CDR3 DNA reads TGTGCCAGCAGTGGTAGCGGGAACGTCCCTAATGAGCAGTTCTTC.

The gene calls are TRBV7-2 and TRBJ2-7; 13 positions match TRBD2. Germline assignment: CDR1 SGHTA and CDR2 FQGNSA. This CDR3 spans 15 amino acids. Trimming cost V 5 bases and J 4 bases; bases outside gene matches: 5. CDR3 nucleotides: TGTGCCAGCAGCCTGGGGACTAGCGGGAATTACGAGCAGTACTTC. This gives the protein CASSLGTSGNYEQYF.

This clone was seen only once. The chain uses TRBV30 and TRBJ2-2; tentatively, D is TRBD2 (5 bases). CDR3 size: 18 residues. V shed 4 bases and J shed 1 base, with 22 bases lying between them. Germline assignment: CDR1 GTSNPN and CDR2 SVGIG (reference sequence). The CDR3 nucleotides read TGTGCCTGGACCAAGGGAGCCGTCGGCTCCCGGAACACCGGGGAGCTGTTTTTT. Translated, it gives CAWTKGAVGSRNTGELFF.

The CDR3 protein is CASSLGVRGQIYGYTF. The DNA for the CDR3 is TGTGCCAGCAGCTTGGGAGTCCGGGGACAGATCTATGGCTACACCTTC. V gene TRBV5-8 combines with J gene TRBJ1-2; 7 nucleotides match TRBD1. The CDR3 is 16 amino acids. Per germline, CDR1 SGHTS and CDR2 YDEGEE. V lost 0 bases to trimming and J lost 4 bases; unmatched junction nucleotides: 9.